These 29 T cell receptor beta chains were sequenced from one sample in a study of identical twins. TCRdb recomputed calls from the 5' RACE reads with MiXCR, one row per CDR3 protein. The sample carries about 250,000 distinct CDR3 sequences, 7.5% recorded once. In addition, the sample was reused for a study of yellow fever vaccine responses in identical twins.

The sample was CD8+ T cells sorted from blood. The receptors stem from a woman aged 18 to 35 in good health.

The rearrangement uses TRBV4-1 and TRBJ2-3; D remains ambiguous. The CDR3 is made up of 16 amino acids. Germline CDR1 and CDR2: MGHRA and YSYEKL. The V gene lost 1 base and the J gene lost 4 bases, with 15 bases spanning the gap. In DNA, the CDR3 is TGCGCCAGCAGCCAAGCACCGGCGGAGCTGGCAGATACGCAGTATTTT. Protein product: CASSQAPAELADTQYF.

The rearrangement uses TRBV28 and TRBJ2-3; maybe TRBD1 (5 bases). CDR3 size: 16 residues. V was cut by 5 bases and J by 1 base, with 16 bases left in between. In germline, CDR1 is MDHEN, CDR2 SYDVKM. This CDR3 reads CASSPPRAGRTDTQYF. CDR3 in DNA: TGTGCCAGCAGTCCACCCCGGGCAGGGCGCACAGATACGCAGTATTTT.

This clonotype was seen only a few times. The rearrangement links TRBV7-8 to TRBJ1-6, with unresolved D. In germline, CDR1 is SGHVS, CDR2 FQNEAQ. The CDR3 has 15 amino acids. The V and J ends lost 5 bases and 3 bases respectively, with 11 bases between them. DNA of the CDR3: TGTGCCAGCAGCAAAACAGAGAACTATAATTCACCCCTCCACTTT. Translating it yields CASSKTENYNSPLHF.

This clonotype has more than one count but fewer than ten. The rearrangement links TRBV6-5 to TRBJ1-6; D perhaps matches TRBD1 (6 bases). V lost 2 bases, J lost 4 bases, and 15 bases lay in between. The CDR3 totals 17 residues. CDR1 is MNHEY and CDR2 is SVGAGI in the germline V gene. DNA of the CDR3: TGTGCCAGCAGTTACACCGGGGGGCAGTCGTATAATTCACCCCTCCACTTT. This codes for CASSYTGGQSYNSPLHF.

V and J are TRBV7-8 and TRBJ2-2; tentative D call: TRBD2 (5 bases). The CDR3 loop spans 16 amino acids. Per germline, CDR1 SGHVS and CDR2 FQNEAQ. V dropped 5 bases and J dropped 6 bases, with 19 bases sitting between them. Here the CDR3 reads CASSPPGVASAGELFF. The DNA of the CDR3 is TGTGCCAGCAGCCCCCCTGGGGTAGCGAGCGCCGGGGAGCTGTTTTTT.

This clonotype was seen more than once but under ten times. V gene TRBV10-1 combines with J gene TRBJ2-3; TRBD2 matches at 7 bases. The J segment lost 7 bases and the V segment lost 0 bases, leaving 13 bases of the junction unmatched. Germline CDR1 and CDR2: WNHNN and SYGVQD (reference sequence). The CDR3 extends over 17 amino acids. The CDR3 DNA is TGCGCCAGCAGTGAGTCGAACGTCGCGGGAGAAGGAAATACGCAGTATTTT. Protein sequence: CASSESNVAGEGNTQYF.

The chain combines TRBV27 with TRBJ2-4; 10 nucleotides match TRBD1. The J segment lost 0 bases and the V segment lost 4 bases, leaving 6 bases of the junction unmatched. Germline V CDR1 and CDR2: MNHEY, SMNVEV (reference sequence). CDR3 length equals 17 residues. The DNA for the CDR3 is TGTGCCAGCAGTTCCGGACAGGGGGGTCTAGCCAAAAACATTCAGTACTTC. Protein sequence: CASSSGQGGLAKNIQYF.

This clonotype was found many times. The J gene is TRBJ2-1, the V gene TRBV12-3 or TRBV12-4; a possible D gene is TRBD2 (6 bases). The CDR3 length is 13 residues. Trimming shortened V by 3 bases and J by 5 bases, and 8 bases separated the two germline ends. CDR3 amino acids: CASSFTSHNEQFF. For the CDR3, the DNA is TGTGCCAGCAGTTTTACTAGCCACAATGAGCAGTTCTTC.

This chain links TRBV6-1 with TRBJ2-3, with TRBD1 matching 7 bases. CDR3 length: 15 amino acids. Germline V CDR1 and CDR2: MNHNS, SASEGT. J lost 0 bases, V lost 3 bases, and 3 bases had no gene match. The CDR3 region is CASSEGTDSTDTQYF. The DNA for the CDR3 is TGTGCCAGCAGTGAGGGGACAGATAGCACAGATACGCAGTATTTT.

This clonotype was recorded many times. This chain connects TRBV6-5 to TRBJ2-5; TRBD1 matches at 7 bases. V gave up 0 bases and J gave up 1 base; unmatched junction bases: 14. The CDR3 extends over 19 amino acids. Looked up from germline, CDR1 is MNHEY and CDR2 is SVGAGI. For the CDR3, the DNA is TGTGCCAGCAGTTACTCGATGAGGGACAGCCTGCTCCTCCAAGAGACCCAGTACTTC. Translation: CASSYSMRDSLLLQETQYF.

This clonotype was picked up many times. CDR3 amino acids: CASSQDISTSGGLQETQYF. CDR3 in DNA: TGTGCCAGCAGCCAAGATATATCGACTAGCGGGGGCCTCCAGGAGACCCAGTACTTC. The V and J genes are TRBV3-1 and TRBJ2-5, with 12 bases aligning to TRBD2. CDR1 LGHDT and CDR2 YNNKEL come from the germline V gene (reference sequence). The CDR3 is made up of 19 amino acids. Trimming cost V 0 bases and J 5 bases; bases outside gene matches: 13.

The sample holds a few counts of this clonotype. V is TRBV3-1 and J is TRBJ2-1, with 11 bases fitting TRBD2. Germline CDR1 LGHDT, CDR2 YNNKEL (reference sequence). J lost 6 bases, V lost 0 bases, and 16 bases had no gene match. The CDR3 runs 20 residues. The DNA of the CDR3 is TGTGCCAGCAGCCAAGATTTTACTAGCGGGAGCGCTATAGGCCTCAATGAGCAGTTCTTC. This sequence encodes CASSQDFTSGSAIGLNEQFF.

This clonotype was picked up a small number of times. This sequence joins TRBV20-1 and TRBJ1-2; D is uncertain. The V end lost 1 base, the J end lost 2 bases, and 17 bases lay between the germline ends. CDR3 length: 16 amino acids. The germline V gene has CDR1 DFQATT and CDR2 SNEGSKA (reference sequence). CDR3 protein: CSARGLSGDENYGYTF. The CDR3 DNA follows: TGCAGTGCTAGAGGTCTTTCGGGAGATGAGAACTATGGCTACACCTTC.

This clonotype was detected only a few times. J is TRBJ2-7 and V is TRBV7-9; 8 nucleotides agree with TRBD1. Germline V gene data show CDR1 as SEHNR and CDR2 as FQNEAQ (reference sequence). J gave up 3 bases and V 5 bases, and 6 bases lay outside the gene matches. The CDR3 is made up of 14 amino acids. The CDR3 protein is CASSNRDRNYEQYF. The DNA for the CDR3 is TGTGCCAGCAGCAACCGGGACAGGAACTACGAGCAGTACTTC. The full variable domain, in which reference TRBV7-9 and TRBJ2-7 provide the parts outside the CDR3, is DTGVSQNPRHKITKRGQNVTFRCDPISEHNRLYWYRQTLGQGPEFLTYFQNEAQLEKSRLLSDRFSAERPKGSFSTLEIQRTEQGDSAMYLCASSNRDRNYEQYFGPGTRLTVT.

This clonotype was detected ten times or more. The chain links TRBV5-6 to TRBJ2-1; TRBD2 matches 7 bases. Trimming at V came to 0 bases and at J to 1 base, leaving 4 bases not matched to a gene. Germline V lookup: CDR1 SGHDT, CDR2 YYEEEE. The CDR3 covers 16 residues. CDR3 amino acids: CASSLGGGSSYNEQFF. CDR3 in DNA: TGTGCCAGCAGCTTGGGTGGCGGGAGTTCCTACAATGAGCAGTTCTTC.

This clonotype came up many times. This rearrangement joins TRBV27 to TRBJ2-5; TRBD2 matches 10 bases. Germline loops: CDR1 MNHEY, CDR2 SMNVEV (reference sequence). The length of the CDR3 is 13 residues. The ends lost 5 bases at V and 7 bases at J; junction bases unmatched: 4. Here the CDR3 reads CASSLRLAGTQYF. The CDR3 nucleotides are TGTGCCAGCAGTCTCCGACTAGCGGGGACCCAGTACTTC.

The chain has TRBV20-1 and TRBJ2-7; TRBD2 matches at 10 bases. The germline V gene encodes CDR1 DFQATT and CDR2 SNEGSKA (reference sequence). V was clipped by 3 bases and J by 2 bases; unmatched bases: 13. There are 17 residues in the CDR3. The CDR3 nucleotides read TGCAGTGCTAGGCGATTGGGGCTAGCGGGAGACCCCTACGAGCAGTACTTC. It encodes CSARRLGLAGDPYEQYF.

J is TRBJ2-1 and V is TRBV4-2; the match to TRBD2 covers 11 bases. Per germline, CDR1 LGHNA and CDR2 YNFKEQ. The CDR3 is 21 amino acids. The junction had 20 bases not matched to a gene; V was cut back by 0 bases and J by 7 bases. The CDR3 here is CASSQEESALAGGGMVNEQFF. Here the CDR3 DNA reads TGTGCCAGCAGCCAAGAAGAGTCGGCTCTAGCGGGGGGCGGGATGGTAAATGAGCAGTTCTTC.

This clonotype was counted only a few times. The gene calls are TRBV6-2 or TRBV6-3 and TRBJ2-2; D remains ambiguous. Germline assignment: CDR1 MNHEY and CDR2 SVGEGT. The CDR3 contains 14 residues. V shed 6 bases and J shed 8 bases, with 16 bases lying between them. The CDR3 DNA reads TGTGCCAGCAGAGCTACGGGCTACGATGGGGAGCTGTTTTTT. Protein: CASRATGYDGELFF.

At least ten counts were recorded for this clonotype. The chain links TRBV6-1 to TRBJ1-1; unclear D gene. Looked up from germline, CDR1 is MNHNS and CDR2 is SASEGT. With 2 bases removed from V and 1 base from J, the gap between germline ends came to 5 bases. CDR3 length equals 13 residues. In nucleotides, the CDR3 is TGTGCCAGCAGTGAAAGGGAGAACACTGAAGCTTTCTTT. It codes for CASSERENTEAFF.

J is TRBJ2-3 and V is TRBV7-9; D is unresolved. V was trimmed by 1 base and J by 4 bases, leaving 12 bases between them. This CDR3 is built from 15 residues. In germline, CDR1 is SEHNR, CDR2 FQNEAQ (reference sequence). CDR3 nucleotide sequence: TGTGCCAGCAGCTTAGTAGGCCCTGGCGCAGATACGCAGTATTTT. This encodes CASSLVGPGADTQYF. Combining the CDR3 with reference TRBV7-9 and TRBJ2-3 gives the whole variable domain DTGVSQNPRHKITKRGQNVTFRCDPISEHNRLYWYRQTLGQGPEFLTYFQNEAQLEKSRLLSDRFSAERPKGSFSTLEIQRTEQGDSAMYLCASSLVGPGADTQYFGPGTRLTVL.

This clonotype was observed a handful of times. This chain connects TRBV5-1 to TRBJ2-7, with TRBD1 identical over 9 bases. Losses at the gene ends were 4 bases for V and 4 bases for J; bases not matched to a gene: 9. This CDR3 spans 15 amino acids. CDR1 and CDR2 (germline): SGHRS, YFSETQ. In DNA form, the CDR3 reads TGCGCCAGCAGCGCAAACCGGGACAGGGTATACGAGCAGTACTTC. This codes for CASSANRDRVYEQYF.

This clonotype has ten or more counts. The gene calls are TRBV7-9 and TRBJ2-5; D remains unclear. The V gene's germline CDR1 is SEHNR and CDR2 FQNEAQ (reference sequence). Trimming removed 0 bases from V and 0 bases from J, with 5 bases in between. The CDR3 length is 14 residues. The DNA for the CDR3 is TGTGCCAGCAGCTTAGCGGGGAACCAAGAGACCCAGTACTTC. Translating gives CASSLAGNQETQYF.

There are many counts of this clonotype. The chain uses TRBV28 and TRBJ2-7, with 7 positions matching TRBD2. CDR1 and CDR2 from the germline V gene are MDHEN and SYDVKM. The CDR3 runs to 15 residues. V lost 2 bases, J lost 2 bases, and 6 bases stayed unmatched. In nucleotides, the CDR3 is TGTGCCAGCAGTTTACTTCTAGCGGAACCCTACGAGCAGTACTTC. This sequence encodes CASSLLLAEPYEQYF.

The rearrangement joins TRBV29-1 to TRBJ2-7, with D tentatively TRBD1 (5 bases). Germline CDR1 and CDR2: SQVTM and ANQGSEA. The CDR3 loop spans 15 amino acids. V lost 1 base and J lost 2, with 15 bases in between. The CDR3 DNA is TGCAGCGTTGAAGGGTGGGCAGGGCGTACCTACGAGCAGTACTTC. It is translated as CSVEGWAGRTYEQYF.

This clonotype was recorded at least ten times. CDR3 sequence reads: CASSLGLTSYNEQFF. The CDR3 DNA follows: TGCGCCAGCAGCTTGGGCCTGACTAGTTACAATGAGCAGTTCTTC. The chain links TRBV5-1 to TRBJ2-1; possibly TRBD2 for D (6 bases). V dropped 0 bases and J dropped 4 bases, with 11 bases sitting between them. The germline gives CDR1 SGHRS, CDR2 YFSETQ. This CDR3 contains 15 residues.

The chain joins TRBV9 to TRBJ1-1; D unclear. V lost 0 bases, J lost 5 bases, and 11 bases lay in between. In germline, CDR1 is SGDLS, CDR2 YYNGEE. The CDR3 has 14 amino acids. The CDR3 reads CASSVESRDTEAFF. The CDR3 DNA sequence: TGTGCCAGCAGCGTAGAATCAAGGGATACTGAAGCTTTCTTT.

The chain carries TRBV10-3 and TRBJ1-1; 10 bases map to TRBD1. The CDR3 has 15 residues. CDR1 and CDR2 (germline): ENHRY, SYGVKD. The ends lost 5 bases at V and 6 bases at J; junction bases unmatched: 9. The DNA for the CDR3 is TGTGCCATCAGTTTGGGACAGGGGATTTCGGCTGAAGCTTTCTTT. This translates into CAISLGQGISAEAFF.

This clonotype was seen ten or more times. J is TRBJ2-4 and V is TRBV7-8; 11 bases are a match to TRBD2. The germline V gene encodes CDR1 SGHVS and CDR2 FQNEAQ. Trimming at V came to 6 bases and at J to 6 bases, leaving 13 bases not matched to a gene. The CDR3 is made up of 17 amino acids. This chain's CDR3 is CASRTSGTYGDGNIQYF. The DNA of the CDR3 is TGTGCCAGCAGGACTAGCGGGACTTACGGGGACGGAAACATTCAGTACTTC.